This is a list of T cell receptor beta chains from one sample in a study of control samples from healthy donors and cancer patients. Libraries were prepared by immunoSEQ multiplex PCR; TCRdb keeps only in-frame clonotypes and omits some of them. This sample has some 150,000 clones, with roughly 94% found just once. Input material: PBMCs. The receptors were gathered from a man aged 55-75 years with colorectal cancer. CDR3s include the opening cysteine and the closing phenylalanine or tryptophan. The order of the fields is CDR3 length, J gene, D gene, clone size, V gene, CDR3 protein, CDR3 DNA. D genes are given only for firm matches. Some rows have no size entry. The others give once, few or many, or a class for an expanded clone.

>13|TRBJ1-1|-|-|TRBV9
CASSPTSNTEAFF
TGTGCCAGCAGCCCTACCTCGAACACTGAAGCTTTCTTT
>13|TRBJ1-5|-|-|TRBV7-2
CASTLYSNQPQHF
TGTGCCAGCACCCTTTATAGCAATCAGCCCCAGCATTTT
>15|TRBJ1-6|-|-|TRBV10-2
CASSENPVLDSPLHF
TGCGCCAGCAGTGAGAACCCGGTCTTGGATTCACCCCTCCACTTT
>16|TRBJ1-4|-|-|TRBV3-1/TRBV3-2
CASSQSLTATNEKLFF
TGTGCCAGCAGCCAAAGTTTGACTGCAACTAATGAAAAACTGTTTTTT
>13|TRBJ2-2|-|once|TRBV3-1/TRBV3-2
CASSHIASGELFF
TGTGCCAGCAGCCATATAGCGTCTGGGGAGCTGTTTTTT
>13|TRBJ1-2|-|-|TRBV19
CASSEVDNYGYTF
TGTGCCAGTAGTGAGGTGGATAACTATGGCTACACCTTC
>16|TRBJ1-1|TRBD1|-|TRBV3-1/TRBV3-2
CASSSRTGGLNTEAFF
TGTGCCAGCAGCTCTCGGACAGGGGGTCTGAACACTGAAGCTTTCTTT
>15|TRBJ1-2|-|-|TRBV6-1
CASSDTGQLNYGYTF
TGTGCCAGCAGTGATACCGGACAGCTAAACTATGGCTACACCTTC
>16|TRBJ2-1|TRBD1|-|TRBV24-1
CATSDPGTGAYNEQFF
TGTGCCACCAGTGATCCCGGGACAGGGGCCTACAATGAGCAGTTCTTC
>14|TRBJ1-2|-|-|TRBV9
CASSVGLSPLGYTF
TGTGCCAGCAGCGTAGGACTCTCGCCTCTGGGCTACACCTTC
>14|TRBJ2-7|-|-|TRBV18
CASGPGSKSYEQYF
TGTGCCAGCGGGCCCGGGTCTAAGTCCTACGAGCAGTACTTC
>15|TRBJ1-1|-|-|TRBV7-6
CASSSPDGWNTEAFF
TGTGCCAGCAGCAGCCCGGACGGTTGGAACACTGAAGCTTTCTTT
>14|TRBJ1-6|TRBD1|-|TRBV3-1/TRBV3-2
CASSQGTGNSPLHF
TGTGCCAGCAGCCAAGGGACAGGGAATTCACCCCTCCACTTT
>15|TRBJ2-7|-|-|TRBV14
CASSQDWGRRYEQYF
TGTGCCAGCAGCCAAGATTGGGGCAGGCGCTACGAGCAGTACTTC
>15|TRBJ2-3|TRBD2|-|TRBV7-2
CASSLSAGGRNTQYF
TGTGCCAGCAGCTTATCAGCGGGGGGGCGTAATACGCAGTATTTT
>13|TRBJ1-2|-|medium-sized|TRBV5-1
CASSLGGTYGYTF
TGCGCCAGCAGCTTGGGAGGTACCTATGGCTACACCTTC
>15|TRBJ2-7|-|-|TRBV6-5
CASRGWAGVTYEQYF
TGTGCCAGCAGAGGCTGGGCAGGGGTAACCTACGAGCAGTACTTC
>14|TRBJ1-1|TRBD1|-|TRBV2
CASSFGQGSTEAFF
TGTGCCAGCAGCTTCGGACAGGGAAGCACTGAAGCTTTCTTT
>15|TRBJ1-3|-|-|TRBV18
CASSPSRNLEGTIYF
TGTGCCAGCTCACCTTCCCGGAACCTGGAAGGCACCATATATTTT
>11|TRBJ1-2|-|-|TRBV10-3
CATGAGYGYTF
TGTGCCACCGGGGCAGGGTATGGCTACACCTTC
>14|TRBJ1-2|-|-|TRBV10-3
CAISDGAVGYGYTF
TGTGCCATCAGTGATGGCGCCGTGGGGTATGGCTACACCTTC
>14|TRBJ2-2|-|few|TRBV9
CASSHVASAGELFF
TGTGCCAGCAGCCATGTCGCCTCGGCCGGGGAGCTGTTTTTT
>14|TRBJ1-5|-|-|TRBV4-1
CASSQRDSNQPQHF
TGCGCCAGCAGCCAAAGGGATAGCAATCAGCCCCAGCATTTT
>14|TRBJ2-2|-|-|TRBV27
CASSPGQKTGELFF
TGTGCCAGTTCCCCGGGACAAAAGACCGGGGAGCTGTTTTTT
>15|TRBJ1-2|TRBD1|-|TRBV29-1
CSVPHPGTGNYGYTF
TGCAGCGTTCCCCATCCCGGGACAGGGAACTATGGCTACACCTTC
>15|TRBJ1-4|-|-|TRBV2
CASSGSGQFNEKLFF
TGTGCCAGCAGTGGGTCGGGCCAGTTTAATGAAAAACTGTTTTTT
>13|TRBJ2-3|-|-|TRBV5-4
CASSYTAVDTQYF
TGTGCCAGCAGCTACACAGCGGTTGATACGCAGTATTTT
>14|TRBJ2-2|-|-|TRBV11-2
CASSSFYDTGELFF
TGTGCCAGCAGCTCGTTTTACGATACCGGGGAGCTGTTTTTT
>16|TRBJ2-3|TRBD2|few|TRBV3-1/TRBV3-2
CASSQGAGGRTDTQYF
TGTGCCAGCAGCCAAGGAGCGGGGGGTCGCACAGATACGCAGTATTTT
>15|TRBJ1-2|TRBD1|-|TRBV19
CASQSSSGGRYGYTF
TGTGCCAGCCAATCTTCCTCAGGGGGCCGCTATGGCTACACCTTC
>15|TRBJ1-1|-|-|TRBV4-3
CASSPRGNWGTEAFF
TGCGCCAGCAGCCCCAGAGGCAACTGGGGCACTGAAGCTTTCTTT
>12|TRBJ2-5|-|-|TRBV12-3/TRBV12-4
CASSLALETQYF
TGTGCCAGCAGTTTAGCGTTGGAGACCCAGTACTTC
>14|TRBJ1-1|-|-|TRBV19
CASSIQGVNTEAFF
TGTGCCAGTAGTATCCAAGGAGTAAACACTGAAGCTTTCTTT
>15|TRBJ1-5|-|once|TRBV5-8
CASSLEAGARQPQHF
TGTGCCAGCAGCTTGGAGGCAGGGGCGCGGCAGCCCCAGCATTTT
>13|TRBJ1-6|-|-|TRBV12-3/TRBV12-4
CASSDRRYSPLHF
TGTGCCAGCAGCGACAGGCGTTATTCACCCCTCCACTTT
>14|TRBJ1-2|-|few|TRBV10-1
CASSESILNYGYTF
TGCGCCAGCAGTGAGTCGATCTTGAACTATGGCTACACCTTC
>15|TRBJ1-3|TRBD1|-|TRBV7-2
CASSLWDSTGNTIYF
TGTGCCAGCAGCTTGTGGGACAGTACGGGAAACACCATATATTTT
>14|TRBJ2-2|TRBD1|-|TRBV2
CASVAQGAIGELFF
TGTGCCAGCGTGGCCCAGGGGGCAATCGGGGAGCTGTTTTTT
>15|TRBJ2-7|TRBD1|once|TRBV28
CASSPGQGWTYEQYF
TGTGCCAGCAGTCCCGGACAGGGATGGACCTACGAGCAGTACTTC
>13|TRBJ2-5|-|-|TRBV11-2
CASSLGLRETQYF
TGTGCCAGCAGCTTAGGGCTACGCGAGACCCAGTACTTC
>13|TRBJ1-1|TRBD1|-|TRBV7-2
CASSPYRGGGAFF
TGTGCCAGCAGCCCATACAGGGGTGGTGGAGCTTTCTTT
>15|TRBJ2-5|TRBD2|-|TRBV9
CASSALAGGQETQYF
TGTGCCAGCAGCGCCTTAGCGGGGGGGCAGGAGACCCAGTACTTC
>15|TRBJ1-2|TRBD1|-|TRBV6-1
CASSYGQGSTYGYTF
TGTGCCAGCAGCTACGGACAGGGGAGCACCTATGGCTACACCTTC
>12|TRBJ2-3|TRBD1|-|TRBV11-2
CASSLDRDRQYF
TGTGCCAGCAGCTTAGACAGGGACAGGCAGTATTTT
>17|TRBJ2-7|TRBD2|-|TRBV2
CASSEELGTSDSYEQYF
TGTGCCAGCAGTGAAGAATTGGGGACTAGCGACTCCTACGAGCAGTACTTC